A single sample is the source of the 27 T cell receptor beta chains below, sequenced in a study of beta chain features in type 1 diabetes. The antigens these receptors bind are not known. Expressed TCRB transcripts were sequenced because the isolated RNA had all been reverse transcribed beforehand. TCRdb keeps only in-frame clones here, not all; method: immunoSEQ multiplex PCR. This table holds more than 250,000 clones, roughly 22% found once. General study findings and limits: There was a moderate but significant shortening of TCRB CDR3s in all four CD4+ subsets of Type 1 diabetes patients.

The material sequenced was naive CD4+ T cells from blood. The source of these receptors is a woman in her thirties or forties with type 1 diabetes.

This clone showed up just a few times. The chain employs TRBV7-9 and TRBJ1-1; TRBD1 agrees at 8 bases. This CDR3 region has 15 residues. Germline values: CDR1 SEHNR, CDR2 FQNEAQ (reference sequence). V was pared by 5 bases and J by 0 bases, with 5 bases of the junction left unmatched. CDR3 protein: CASSPGTGVNTEAFF. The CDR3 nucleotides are TGTGCCAGCAGCCCTGGGACAGGAGTGAACACTGAAGCTTTCTTT.

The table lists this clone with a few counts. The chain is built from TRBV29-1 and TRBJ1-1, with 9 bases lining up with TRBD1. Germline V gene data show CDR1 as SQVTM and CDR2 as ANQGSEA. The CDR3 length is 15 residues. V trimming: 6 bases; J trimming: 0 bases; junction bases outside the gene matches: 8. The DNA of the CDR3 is TGCAGCGTCACCCCCGGGACAGGGATGAACACTGAAGCTTTCTTT. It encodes CSVTPGTGMNTEAFF.

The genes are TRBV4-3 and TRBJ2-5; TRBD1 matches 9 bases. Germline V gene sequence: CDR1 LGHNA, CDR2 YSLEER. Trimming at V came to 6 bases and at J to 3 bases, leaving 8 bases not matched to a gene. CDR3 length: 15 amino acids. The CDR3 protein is CASRKWGQGEETQYF. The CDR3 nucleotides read TGCGCCAGCAGGAAGTGGGGACAGGGTGAAGAGACCCAGTACTTC.

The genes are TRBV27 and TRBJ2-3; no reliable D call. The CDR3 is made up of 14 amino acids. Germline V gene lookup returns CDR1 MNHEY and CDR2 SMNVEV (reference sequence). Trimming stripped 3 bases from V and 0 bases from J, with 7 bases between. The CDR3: CASSFSRSTDTQYF. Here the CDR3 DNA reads TGTGCCAGCAGTTTCTCGCGGAGCACAGATACGCAGTATTTT.

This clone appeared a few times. CDR3 bases: TGTGCCAGCAGCTTAAGACTATTGAATGAGCAGTTCTTC. This translates into CASSLRLLNEQFF. The V gene is TRBV13, the J gene TRBJ2-1; perhaps TRBD2 as D (5 bases). Germline lookup yields CDR1 PRHDT and CDR2 FYEKMQ (reference sequence). The CDR3 is 13 residues long. V was shortened by 2 bases and J by 7 bases, with 9 bases between the two germline ends.

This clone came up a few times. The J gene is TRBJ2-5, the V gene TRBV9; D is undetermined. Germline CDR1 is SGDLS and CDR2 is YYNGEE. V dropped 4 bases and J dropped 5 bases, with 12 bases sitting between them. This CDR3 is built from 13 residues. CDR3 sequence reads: CASSLRGSETQYF. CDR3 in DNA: TGTGCCAGCAGCCTTCGAGGTTCTGAGACCCAGTACTTC.

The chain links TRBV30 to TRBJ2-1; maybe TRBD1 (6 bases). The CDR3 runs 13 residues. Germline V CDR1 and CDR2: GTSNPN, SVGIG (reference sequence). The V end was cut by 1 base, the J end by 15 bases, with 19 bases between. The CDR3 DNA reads TGTGCCTGGAGTGCCTCAAGGACAGCCGTGGGGTTCTTC. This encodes CAWSASRTAVGFF.

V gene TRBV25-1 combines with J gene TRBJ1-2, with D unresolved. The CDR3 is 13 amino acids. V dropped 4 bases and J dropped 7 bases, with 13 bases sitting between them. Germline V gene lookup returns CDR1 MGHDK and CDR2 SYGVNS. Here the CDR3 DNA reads TGTGCCAGCAGTGGAGATCGGACTTCTGGCTACACCTTC. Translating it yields CASSGDRTSGYTF.

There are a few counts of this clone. Here the CDR3 DNA reads TGTGCCAGCAGTTACTCAGTGGGTAGCGGCCAAGAGACCCAGTACTTC. It yields the protein CASSYSVGSGQETQYF. This chain uses TRBV6-5 with TRBJ2-5, with D possibly TRBD2 on 6 matching bases. From germline, CDR1 is MNHEY and CDR2 SVGAGI. CDR3 length equals 16 residues. V gave up 0 bases and J gave up 1 base, with 12 bases separating them.

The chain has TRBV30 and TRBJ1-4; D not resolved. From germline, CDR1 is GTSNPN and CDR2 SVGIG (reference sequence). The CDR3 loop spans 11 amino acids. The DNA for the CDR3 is TGTGCAACATCAACTAATGAAAAACTGTTTTTT. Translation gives CATSTNEKLFF.

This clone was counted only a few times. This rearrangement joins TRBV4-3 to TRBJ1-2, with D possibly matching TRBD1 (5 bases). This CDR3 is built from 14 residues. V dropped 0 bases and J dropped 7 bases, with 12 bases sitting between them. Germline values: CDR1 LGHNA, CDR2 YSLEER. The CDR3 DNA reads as TGCGCCAGCAGCCAAGATATCCAGGGCGTTGGCTACACCTTC. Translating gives CASSQDIQGVGYTF.

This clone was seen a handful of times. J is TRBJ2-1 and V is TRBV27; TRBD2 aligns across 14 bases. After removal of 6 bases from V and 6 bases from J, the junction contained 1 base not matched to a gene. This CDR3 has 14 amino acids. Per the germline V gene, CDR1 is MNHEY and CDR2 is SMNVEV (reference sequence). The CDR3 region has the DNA TGTGCCAGCAGAGGGACTAGCGGGAGCAATGAGCAGTTCTTC. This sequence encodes CASRGTSGSNEQFF.

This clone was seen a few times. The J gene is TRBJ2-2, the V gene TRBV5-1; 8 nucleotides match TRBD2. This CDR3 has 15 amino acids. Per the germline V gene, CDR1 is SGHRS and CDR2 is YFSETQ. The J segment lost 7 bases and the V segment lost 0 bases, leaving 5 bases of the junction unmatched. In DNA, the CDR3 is TGCGCCAGCAGCTTGGAAACTAGCGGAGGCGGGGAGCTGTTTTTT. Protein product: CASSLETSGGGELFF. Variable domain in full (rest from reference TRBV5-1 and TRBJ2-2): KAGVTQTPRYLIKTRGQQVTLSCSPISGHRSVSWYQQTPGQGLQFLFEYFSETQRNKGNFPGRFSGRQFSNSRSEMNVSTLELGDSALYLCASSLETSGGGELFFGEGSRLTVL.

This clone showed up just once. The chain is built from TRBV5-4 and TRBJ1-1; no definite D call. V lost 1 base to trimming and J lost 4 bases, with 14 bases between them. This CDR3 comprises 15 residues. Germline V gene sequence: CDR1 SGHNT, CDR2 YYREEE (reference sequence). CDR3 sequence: CASSLPFRGGTEAFF. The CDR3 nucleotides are TGTGCCAGCAGCTTGCCTTTCCGGGGTGGCACTGAAGCTTTCTTT.

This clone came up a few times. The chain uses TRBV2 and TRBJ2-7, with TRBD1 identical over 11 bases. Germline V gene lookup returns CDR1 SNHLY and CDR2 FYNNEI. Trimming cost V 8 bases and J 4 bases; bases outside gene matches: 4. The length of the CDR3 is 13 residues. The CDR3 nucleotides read TGTGCCAGCGGCGGGACAGGGGGTTACGAGCAGTACTTC. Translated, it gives CASGGTGGYEQYF.

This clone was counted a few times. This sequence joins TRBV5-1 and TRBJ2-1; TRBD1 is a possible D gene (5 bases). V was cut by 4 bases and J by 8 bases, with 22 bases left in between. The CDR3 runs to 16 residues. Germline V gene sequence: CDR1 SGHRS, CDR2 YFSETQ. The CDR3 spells CASSIGHLKGVDEQFF. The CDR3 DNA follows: TGCGCCAGCAGCATCGGACACCTCAAAGGGGTGGATGAGCAGTTCTTC.

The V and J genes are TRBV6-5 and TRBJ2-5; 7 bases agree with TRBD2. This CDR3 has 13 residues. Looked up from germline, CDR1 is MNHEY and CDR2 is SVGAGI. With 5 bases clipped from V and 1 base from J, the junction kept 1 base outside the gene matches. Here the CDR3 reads CASSRLAQETQYF. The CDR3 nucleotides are TGTGCCAGCAGTCGACTAGCCCAAGAGACCCAGTACTTC.

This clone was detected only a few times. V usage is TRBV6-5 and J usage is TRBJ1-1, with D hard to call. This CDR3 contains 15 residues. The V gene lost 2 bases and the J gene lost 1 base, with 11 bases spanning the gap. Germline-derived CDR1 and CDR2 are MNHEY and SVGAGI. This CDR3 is CASSYRGLTNTEAFF. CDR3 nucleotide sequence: TGTGCCAGCAGTTACCGCGGACTGACGAACACTGAAGCTTTCTTT.

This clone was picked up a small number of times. The CDR3 reads CASSFTANTEAFF. The DNA for the CDR3 is TGCGCCAGCAGCTTTACAGCGAACACTGAAGCTTTCTTT. The chain combines TRBV5-1 with TRBJ1-1; D not resolved. This CDR3 spans 13 amino acids. Trimming removed 2 bases from V and 1 base from J, with 6 bases in between. Germline V gene lookup returns CDR1 SGHRS and CDR2 YFSETQ.

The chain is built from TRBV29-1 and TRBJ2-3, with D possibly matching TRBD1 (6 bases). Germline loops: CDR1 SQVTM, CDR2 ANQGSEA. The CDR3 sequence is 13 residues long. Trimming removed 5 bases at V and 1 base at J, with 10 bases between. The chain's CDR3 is CSVHRAGTDTQYF. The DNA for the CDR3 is TGCAGCGTTCACAGGGCCGGCACAGATACGCAGTATTTT.

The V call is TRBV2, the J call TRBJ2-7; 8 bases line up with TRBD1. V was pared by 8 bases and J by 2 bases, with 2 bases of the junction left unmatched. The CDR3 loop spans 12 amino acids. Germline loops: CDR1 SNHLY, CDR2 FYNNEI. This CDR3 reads CASGGQAYEQYF. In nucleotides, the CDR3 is TGTGCCAGCGGGGGACAGGCCTACGAGCAGTACTTC.

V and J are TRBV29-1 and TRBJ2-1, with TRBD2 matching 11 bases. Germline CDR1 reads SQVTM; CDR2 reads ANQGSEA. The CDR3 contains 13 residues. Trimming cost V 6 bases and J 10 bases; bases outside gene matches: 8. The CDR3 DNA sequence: TGCAGCGTGGGGCAGGCTAGCGGGAGGGAGCAGTTCTTC. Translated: CSVGQASGREQFF.

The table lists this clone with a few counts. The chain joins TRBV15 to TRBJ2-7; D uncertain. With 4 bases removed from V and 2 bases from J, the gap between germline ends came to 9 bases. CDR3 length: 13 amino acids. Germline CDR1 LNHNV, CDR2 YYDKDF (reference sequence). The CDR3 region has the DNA TGTGCCACCAGCATTGACTTGGCCTACGAGCAGTACTTC. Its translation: CATSIDLAYEQYF.

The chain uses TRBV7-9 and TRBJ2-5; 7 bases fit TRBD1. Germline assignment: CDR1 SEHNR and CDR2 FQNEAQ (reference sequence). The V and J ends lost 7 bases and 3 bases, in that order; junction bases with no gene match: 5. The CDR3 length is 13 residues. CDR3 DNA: TGTGCCAGCACCCCAGACAGGGAAGAGACCCAGTACTTC. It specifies CASTPDREETQYF.

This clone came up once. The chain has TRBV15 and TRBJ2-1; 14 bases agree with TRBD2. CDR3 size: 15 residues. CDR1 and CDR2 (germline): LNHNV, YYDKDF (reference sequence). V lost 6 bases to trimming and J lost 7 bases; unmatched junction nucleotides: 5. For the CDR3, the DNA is TGTGCCACCAGTCGACTAGCGGGGGGGTGGAATGAGCAGTTCTTC. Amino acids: CATSRLAGGWNEQFF.

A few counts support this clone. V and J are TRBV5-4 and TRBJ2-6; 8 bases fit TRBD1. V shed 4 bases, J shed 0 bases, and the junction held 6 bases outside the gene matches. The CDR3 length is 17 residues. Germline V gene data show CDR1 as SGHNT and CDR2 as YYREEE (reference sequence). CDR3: CASSPTGAPSGANVLTF. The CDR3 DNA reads TGTGCCAGCAGCCCGACAGGGGCCCCCTCTGGGGCCAACGTCCTGACTTTC.

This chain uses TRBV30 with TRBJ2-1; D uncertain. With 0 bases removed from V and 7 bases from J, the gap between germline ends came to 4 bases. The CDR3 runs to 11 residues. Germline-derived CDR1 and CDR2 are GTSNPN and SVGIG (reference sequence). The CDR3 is CAWSVINEQFF. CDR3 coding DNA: TGTGCCTGGAGTGTAATAAATGAGCAGTTCTTC.